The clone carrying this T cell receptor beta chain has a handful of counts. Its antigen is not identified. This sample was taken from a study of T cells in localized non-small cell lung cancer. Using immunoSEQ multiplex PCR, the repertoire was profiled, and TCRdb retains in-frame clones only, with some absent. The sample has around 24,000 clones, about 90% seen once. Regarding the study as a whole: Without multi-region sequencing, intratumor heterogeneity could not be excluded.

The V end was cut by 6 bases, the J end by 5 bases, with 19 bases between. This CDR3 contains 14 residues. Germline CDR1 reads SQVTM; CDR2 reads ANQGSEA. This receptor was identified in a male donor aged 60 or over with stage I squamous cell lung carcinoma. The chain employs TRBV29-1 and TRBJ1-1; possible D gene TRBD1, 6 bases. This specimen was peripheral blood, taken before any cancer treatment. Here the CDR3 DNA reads TGCAGCGTCAGTCGTGGGGGGCGGGGTACTGAAGCTTTCTTT. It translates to CSVSRGGRGTEAFF.